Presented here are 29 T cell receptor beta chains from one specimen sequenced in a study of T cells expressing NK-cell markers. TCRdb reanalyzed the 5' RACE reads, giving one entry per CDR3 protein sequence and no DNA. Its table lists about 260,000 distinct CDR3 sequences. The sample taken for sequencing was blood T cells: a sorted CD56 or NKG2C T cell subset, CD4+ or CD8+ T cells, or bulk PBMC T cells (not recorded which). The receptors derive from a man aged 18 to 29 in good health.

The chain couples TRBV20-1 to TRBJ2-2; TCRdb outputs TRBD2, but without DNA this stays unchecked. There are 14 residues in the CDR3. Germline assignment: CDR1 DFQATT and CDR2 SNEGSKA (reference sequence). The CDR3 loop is CSAEERENTGELFF.

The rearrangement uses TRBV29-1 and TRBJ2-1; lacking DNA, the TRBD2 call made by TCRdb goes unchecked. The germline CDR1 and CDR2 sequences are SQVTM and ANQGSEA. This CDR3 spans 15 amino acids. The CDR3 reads CSVEKEREGLFEQFF.

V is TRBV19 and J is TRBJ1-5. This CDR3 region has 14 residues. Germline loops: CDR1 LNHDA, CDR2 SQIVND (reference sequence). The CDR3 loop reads CASSIQDSNQPQHF. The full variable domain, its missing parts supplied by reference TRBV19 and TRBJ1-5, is DGGITQSPKYLFRKEGQNVTLSCEQNLNHDAMYWYRQDPGQGLRLIYYSQIVNDFQKGDIAEGYSVSREKKESFPLTVTSAQKNPTAFYLCASSIQDSNQPQHFGDGTRLSIL.

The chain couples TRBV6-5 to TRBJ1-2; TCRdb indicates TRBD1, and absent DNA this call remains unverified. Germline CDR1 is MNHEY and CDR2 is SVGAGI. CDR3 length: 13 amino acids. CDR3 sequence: CASSYGGDYGYTF.

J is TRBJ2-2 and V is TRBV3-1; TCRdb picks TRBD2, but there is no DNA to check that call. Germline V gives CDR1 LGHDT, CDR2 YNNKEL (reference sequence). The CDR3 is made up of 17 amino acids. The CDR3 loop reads CASSQVASGRFTGELFF.

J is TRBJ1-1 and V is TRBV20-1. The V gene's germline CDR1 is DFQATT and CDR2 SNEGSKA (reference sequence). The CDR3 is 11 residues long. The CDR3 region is CSAAGRTEAFF.

Here the CDR3 reads CASTPWDRGHYGYTF. V usage is TRBV12-3 or TRBV12-4 and J usage is TRBJ1-2; TCRdb gives TRBD1 as the D gene, but with no DNA this cannot be confirmed. CDR3 size: 15 residues.

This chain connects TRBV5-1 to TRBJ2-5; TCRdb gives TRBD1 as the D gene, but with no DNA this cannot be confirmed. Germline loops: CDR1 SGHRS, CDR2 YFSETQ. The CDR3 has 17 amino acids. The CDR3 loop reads CASSRTWDRWIQETQYF.

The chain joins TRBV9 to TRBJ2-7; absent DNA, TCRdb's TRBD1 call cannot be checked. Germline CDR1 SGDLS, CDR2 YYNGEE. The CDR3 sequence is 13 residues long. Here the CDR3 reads CASSRQGTSEQYF.

The CDR3 spells CASRELGGEQYF. The chain employs TRBV12-3 or TRBV12-4 and TRBJ2-7; as DNA is missing, the TRBD1 call by TCRdb cannot be tested. The CDR3 is 12 amino acids.

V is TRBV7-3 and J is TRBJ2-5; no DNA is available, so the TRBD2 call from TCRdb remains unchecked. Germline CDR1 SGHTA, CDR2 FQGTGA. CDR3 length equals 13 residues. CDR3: CASSTASGDTQYF.

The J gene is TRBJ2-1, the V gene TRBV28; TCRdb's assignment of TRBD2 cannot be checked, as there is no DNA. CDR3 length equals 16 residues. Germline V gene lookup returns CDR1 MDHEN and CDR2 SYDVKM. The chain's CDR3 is CASTLWGIAADNEQFF.

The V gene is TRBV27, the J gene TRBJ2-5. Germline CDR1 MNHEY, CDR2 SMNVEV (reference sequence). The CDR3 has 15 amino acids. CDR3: CASSLLDGEQETQYF.

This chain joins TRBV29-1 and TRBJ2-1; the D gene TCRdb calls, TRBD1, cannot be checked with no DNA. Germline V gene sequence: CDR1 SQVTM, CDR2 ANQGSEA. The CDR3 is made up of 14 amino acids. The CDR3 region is CSVDRAGGIDEQFF.

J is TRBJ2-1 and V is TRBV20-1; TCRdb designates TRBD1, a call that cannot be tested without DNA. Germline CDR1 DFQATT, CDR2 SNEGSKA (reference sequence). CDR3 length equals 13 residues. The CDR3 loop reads CSALLGGNNEQFF.

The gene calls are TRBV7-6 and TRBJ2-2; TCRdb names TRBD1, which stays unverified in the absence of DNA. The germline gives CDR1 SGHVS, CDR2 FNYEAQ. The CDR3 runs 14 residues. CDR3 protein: CASSLLQGTGELFF. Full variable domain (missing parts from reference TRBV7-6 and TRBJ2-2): GAGVSQSPRYKVTKRGQDVALRCDPISGHVSLYWYRQALGQGPEFLTYFNYEAQQDKSGLPNDRFSAERPEGSISTLTIQRTEQRDSAMYRCASSLLQGTGELFFGEGSRLTVL.

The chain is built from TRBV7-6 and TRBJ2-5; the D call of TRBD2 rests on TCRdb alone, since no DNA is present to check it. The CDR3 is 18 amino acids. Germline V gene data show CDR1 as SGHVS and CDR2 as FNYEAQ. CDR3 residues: CASSFLGSLGSRQETQYF. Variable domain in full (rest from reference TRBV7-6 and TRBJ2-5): GAGVSQSPRYKVTKRGQDVALRCDPISGHVSLYWYRQALGQGPEFLTYFNYEAQQDKSGLPNDRFSAERPEGSISTLTIQRTEQRDSAMYRCASSFLGSLGSRQETQYFGPGTRLLVL.

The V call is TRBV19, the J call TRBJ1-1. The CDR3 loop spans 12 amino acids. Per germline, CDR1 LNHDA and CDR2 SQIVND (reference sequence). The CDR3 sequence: CASSWSGTEAFF.

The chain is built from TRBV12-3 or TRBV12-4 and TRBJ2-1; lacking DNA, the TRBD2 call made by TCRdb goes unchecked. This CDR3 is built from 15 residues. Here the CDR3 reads CASSLAPLTYNEQFF.

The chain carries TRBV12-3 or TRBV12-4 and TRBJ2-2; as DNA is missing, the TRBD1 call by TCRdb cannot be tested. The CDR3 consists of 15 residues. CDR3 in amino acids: CASSLTGGLPGELFF.

The CDR3 loop is CASSLALMNTEAFF. This chain uses TRBV12-3 or TRBV12-4 with TRBJ1-1. The CDR3 is 14 amino acids.

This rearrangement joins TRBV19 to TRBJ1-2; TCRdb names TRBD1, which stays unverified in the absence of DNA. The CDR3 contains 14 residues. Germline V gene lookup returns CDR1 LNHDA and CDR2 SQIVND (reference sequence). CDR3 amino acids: CASSMWDRNYGYTF.

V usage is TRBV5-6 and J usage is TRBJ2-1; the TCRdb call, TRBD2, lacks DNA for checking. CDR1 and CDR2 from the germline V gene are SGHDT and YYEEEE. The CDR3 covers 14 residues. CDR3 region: CASSPGGTSDEQFF.

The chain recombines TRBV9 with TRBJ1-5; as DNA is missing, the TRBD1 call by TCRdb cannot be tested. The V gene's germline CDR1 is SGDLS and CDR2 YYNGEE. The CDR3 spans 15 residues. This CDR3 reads CASSVTGTSNQPQHF.

The CDR3 spells CATSDLTDNEAFF. The rearrangement links TRBV24-1 to TRBJ1-1; the TCRdb D gene call, TRBD1, has no DNA to confirm it. Germline V lookup: CDR1 KGHDR, CDR2 SFDVKD. This CDR3 region has 13 residues.

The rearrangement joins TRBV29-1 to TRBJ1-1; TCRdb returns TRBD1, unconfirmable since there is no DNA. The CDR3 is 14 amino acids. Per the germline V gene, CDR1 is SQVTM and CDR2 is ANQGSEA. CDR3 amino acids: CSVGQGGLNTEAFF.

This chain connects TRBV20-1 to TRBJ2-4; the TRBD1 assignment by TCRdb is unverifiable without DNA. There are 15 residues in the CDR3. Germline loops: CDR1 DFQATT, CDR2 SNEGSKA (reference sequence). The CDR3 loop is CSVRTRLLFKNIQYF.

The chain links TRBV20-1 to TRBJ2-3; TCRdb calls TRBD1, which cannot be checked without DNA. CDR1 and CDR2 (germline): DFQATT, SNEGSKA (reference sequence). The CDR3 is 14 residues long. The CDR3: CSARGARASDTQYF.

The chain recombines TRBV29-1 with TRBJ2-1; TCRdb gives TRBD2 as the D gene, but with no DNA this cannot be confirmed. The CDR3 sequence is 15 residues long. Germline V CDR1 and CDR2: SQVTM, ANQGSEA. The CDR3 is CSVNAGLAVNNEQFF.